This T cell receptor (beta chain) was identified in a study of blood T cell repertoires in COVID-19. The CDR3 is made up of 15 amino acids. The junction had 3 bases not matched to a gene; V was cut back by 4 bases and J by 1 base. Germline V gives CDR1 SGHNT, CDR2 YENEEA. Assay: immunoSEQ multiplex PCR; the TCRdb copy retains only in-frame clones and omits some. This repertoire shows approximately 320,000 clones, roughly 89% found once; its top ten account for 8.9%. J is TRBJ2-2 and V is TRBV11-3; TRBD1 matches at 7 bases. This receptor was identified in a woman aged 18-35 years who had recovered from COVID-19. The sequencing sample was made of PBMCs or T cells enriched from blood (not recorded which). Here the CDR3 reads CASSSRTGNTGELFF. The CDR3 DNA sequence: TGTGCCAGCAGCTCCCGGACAGGGAACACCGGGGAGCTGTTTTTT.